This T cell receptor beta chain comes out of a study of T cell repertoires in cytomegalovirus infection. Across the study: CMV epitopes, recently identified HLA-C-restricted and well-studied HLA-B-restricted, were used. Both a matching HLA type and CMV infection were indicated by public TCR beta signatures.

V was clipped by 10 bases and J by 3 bases; unmatched bases: 8. The CDR3 spans 13 residues. Per the germline V gene, CDR1 is MNHEY and CDR2 is SVGEGT. General study results and limits: HLA-C-restricted, CMV-specific TCR beta clonotypes were dominant ex vivo.

To note about this clonotype: Its antigen is unknown.

TCRdb analysed the reads with MiXCR anew, one entry per CDR3 protein. The sample has a few hundred thousand distinct CDR3 sequences; around a quarter are singletons. Here the sequenced sample was cultured PBMCs, taken from culture after CMV antigen stimulation. This sequence joins TRBV6-2 or TRBV6-3 and TRBJ2-7; 8 bases map to TRBD1. This TCR was sampled from a human donor in good health (CMV status not recorded). Some clones in this sample may be carry-over from other donors' samples. The CDR3 is CATAGQAFYEQYF. CDR3 DNA: TGTGCCACCGCGGGACAGGCGTTCTACGAGCAGTACTTC.